This TCR beta chain was sequenced for a study of T cell changes during pregnancy in multiple sclerosis. Germline V gene data show CDR1 as SGHRS and CDR2 as YFSETQ. This CDR3 region has 14 residues. V lost 3 bases, J lost 8 bases, and 5 bases stayed unmatched. The method was immunoSEQ multiplex PCR; TCRdb's version includes in-frame clones alone and lacks a portion of them. The sample records 99,000 or so clones, roughly 92% being singletons. The sequences come from peripheral blood, collected after pregnancy. The chain carries TRBV5-1 and TRBJ2-1, with 10 bases aligning to TRBD1. The TCR comes from a female donor with multiple sclerosis, enrolled in a pregnancy study. The CDR3 sequence: CASSSGQGSDEQFF. The CDR3 DNA follows: TGCGCCAGCAGCTCGGGACAGGGGTCGGATGAGCAGTTCTTC.